This T cell receptor (beta chain) was sequenced in a study of blood T cell repertoires in COVID-19. At the level of the study: Whether acute or convalescent, the COVID-19 samples came from the United States, Italy and Spain. PBMCs, B-cell-depleted T cells, or T cells provided the cDNA or gDNA that made up the material.

Here immunoSEQ multiplex PCR was the method, and the copy in TCRdb shows in-frame clones only, minus some. The sample lists 260,000 or so clones; over 70% were seen once. Trimming shortened V by 3 bases and J by 6 bases, and 24 bases separated the two germline ends. This CDR3 is built from 18 residues. Germline V gene data show CDR1 as LGHDT and CDR2 as YNNKEL (reference sequence). The rearrangement links TRBV3-1 (or the pseudogene TRBV3-2) to TRBJ2-4; TRBD2 might be the D (6 bases). The sample consisted of peripheral blood. The source of this sequence is a human donor in a cohort sampled during active COVID-19. The CDR3 region is CASSHSRAGNSRINIQYF. The CDR3 bases are TGTGCCAGCAGCCATTCTCGGGCGGGGAATAGCCGAATAAACATTCAGTACTTC.